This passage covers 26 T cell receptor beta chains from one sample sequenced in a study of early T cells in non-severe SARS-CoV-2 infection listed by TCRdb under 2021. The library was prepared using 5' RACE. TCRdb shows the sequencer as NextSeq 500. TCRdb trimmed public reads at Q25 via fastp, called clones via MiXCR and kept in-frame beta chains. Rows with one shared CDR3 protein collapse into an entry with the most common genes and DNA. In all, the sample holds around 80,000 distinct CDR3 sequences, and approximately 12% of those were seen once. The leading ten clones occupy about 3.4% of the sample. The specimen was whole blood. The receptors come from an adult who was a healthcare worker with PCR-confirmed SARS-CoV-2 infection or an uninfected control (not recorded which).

The CDR3 loop reads CASSESGGLGYEQYF. The CDR3 region has the DNA TGTGCCAGCAGTGAAAGTGGTGGTTTGGGGTACGAGCAGTACTTC. The rearrangement uses TRBV25-1 and TRBJ2-7; D remains unclear. The CDR3 has 15 residues. V was shortened by 2 bases and J by 4 bases, with 15 bases between the two germline ends. Germline values: CDR1 MGHDK, CDR2 SYGVNS.

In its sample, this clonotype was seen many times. CDR3 sequence (DNA): TGCGCCAGCAGCAGAGGGGTCGGGGAGACCCAGTACTTC. Its translation is CASSRGVGETQYF. The chain uses TRBV5-1 and TRBJ2-5, with D perhaps assigned TRBD1 or TRBD2 (5 bases each). The CDR3 has 13 amino acids. V lost 4 bases and J 5 bases, leaving 12 bases between the germline ends. Germline CDR1 reads SGHRS; CDR2 reads YFSETQ.

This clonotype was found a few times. CDR3 sequence (DNA): TGTGCCAGCAGCTTAGCGAGCGGGAGCTCCTACAATGAGCAGTTCTTC. As protein: CASSLASGSSYNEQFF. The chain recombines TRBV11-2 with TRBJ2-1; 8 bases fit TRBD2. The CDR3 totals 16 residues. Germline-derived CDR1 and CDR2 are SGHAT and FQNNGV. Losses at the gene ends were 1 base for V and 0 bases for J; bases not matched to a gene: 2.

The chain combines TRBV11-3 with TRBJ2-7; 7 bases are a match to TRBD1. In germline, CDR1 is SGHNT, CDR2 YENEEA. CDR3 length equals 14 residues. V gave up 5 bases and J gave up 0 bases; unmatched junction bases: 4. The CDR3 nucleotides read TGTGCCAGCAGCCCACAGGGGTACTCCTACGAGCAGTACTTC. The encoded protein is CASSPQGYSYEQYF.

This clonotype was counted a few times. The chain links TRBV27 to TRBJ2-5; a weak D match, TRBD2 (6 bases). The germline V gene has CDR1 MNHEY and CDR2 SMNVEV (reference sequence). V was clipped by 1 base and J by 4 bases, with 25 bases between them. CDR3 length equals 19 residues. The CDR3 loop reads CASSLFLRGVLSWGETQYF. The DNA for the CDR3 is TGTGCCAGCAGTTTATTTCTCCGCGGGGTCCTGTCGTGGGGAGAGACCCAGTACTTC.

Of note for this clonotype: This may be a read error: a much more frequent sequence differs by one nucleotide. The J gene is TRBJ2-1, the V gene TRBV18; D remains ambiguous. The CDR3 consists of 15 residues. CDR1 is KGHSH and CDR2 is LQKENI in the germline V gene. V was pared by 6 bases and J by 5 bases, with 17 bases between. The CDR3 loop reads CASSLLGIADNEQFF. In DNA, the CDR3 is TGTGCCAGCTCCCTCCTGGGAATCGCTGACAATGAGCAGTTCTTC.

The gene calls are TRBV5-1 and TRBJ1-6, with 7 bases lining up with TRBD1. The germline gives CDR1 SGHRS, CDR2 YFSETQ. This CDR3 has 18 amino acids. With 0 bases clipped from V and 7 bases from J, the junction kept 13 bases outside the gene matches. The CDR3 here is CASSLVHRGSGGNSPLHF. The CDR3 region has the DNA TGCGCCAGCAGCTTGGTCCACAGGGGCTCCGGAGGGAATTCACCCCTCCACTTT.

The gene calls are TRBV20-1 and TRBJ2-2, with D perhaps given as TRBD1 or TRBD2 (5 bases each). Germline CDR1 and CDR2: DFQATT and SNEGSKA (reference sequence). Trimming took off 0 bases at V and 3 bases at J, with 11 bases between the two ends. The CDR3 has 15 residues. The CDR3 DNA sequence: TGCAGTGCTAGAGATGTCGGGGCGGACACCGGGGAGCTGTTTTTT. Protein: CSARDVGADTGELFF.

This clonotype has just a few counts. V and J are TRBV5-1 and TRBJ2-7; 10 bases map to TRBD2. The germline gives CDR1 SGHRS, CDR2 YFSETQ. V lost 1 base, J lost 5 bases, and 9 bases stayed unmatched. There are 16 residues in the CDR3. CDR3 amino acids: CASSLTSGTIGNEQYF. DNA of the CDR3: TGCGCCAGCAGCTTGACTAGCGGGACTATTGGTAACGAGCAGTACTTC.

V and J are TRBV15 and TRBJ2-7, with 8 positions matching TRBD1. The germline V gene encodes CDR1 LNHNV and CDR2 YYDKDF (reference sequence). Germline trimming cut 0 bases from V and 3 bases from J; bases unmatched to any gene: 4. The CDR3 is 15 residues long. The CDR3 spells CATSREAGGLYEQYF. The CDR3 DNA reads TGTGCCACCAGCAGAGAGGCAGGGGGCCTCTACGAGCAGTACTTC.

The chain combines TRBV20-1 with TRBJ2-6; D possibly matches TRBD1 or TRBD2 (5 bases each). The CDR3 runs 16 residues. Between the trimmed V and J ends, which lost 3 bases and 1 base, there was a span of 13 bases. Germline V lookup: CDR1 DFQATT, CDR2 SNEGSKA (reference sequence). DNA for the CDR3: TGCAGTGCTAGGGTTCCGGGGCGGTCTGGGGCCAACGTCCTGACTTTC. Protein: CSARVPGRSGANVLTF.

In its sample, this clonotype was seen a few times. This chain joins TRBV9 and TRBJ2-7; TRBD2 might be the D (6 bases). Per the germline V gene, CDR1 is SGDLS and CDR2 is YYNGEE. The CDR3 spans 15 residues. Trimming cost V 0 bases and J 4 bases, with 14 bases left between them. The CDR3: CASSVGVASEYEQYF. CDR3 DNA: TGTGCCAGCAGCGTAGGGGTAGCTAGCGAGTACGAGCAGTACTTC.

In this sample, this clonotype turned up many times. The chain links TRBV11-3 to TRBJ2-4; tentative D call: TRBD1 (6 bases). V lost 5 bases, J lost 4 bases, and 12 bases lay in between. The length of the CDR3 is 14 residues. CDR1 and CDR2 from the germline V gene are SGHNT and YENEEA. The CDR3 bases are TGTGCCAGCAGCGAAGGACAGAGGAAAAACATTCAGTACTTC. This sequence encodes CASSEGQRKNIQYF.

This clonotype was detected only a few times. The CDR3 bases are TGTGCCAGCAGCCAAGCTTCCAGCGGGTACAATGAGCAGTTCTTC. Translation: CASSQASSGYNEQFF. The V and J genes are TRBV3-1 and TRBJ2-1; TRBD2 is a possible D gene (6 bases). The V gene's germline CDR1 is LGHDT and CDR2 YNNKEL (reference sequence). This CDR3 is 15 amino acids long. The germline V and J ends were trimmed by 1 base and 4 bases, with 11 bases remaining between them.

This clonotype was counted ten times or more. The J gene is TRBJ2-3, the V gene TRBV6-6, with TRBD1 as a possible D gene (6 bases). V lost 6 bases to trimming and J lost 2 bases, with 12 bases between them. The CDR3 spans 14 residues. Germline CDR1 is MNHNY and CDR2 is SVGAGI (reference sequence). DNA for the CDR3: TGTGCCAGCAGACAGGGTCGAACCACAGATACGCAGTATTTT. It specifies CASRQGRTTDTQYF.

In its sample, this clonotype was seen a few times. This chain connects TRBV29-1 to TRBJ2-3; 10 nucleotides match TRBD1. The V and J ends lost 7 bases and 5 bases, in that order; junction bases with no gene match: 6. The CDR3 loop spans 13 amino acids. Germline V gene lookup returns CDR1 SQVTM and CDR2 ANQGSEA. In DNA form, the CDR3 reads TGCAGCGCTGGGACAGGGGTTCAAGATACGCAGTATTTT. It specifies CSAGTGVQDTQYF.

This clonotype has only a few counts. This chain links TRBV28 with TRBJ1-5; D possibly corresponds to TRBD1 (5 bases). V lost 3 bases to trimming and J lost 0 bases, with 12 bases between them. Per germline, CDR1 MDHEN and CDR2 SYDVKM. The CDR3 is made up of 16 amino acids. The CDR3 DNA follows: TGTGCCAGCAGTTTGGTAGGGGTCAATAGCAATCAGCCCCAGCATTTT. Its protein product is CASSLVGVNSNQPQHF.

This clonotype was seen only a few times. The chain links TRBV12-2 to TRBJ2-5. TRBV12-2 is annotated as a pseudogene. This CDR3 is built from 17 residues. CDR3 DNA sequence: TGTGCAAGTTGGCGATTCTCAAGATCGGATTCCCAAGAGACCCAGTACTTC. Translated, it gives CASWRFSRSDSQETQYF.

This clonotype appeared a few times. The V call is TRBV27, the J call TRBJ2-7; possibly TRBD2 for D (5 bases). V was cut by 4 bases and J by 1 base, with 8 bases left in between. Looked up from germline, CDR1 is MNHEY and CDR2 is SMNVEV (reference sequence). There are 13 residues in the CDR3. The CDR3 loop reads CASSSLGSYEQYF. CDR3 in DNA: TGTGCCAGCAGTTCACTAGGGTCCTACGAGCAGTACTTC.

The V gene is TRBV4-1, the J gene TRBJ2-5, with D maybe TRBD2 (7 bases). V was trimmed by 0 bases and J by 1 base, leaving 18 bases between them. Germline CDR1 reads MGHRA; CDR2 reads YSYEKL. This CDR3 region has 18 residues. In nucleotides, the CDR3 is TGCGCCAGCAGCCAAGAAGGGTGGGGGGGCAGGTCCCAAGAGACCCAGTACTTC. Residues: CASSQEGWGGRSQETQYF.

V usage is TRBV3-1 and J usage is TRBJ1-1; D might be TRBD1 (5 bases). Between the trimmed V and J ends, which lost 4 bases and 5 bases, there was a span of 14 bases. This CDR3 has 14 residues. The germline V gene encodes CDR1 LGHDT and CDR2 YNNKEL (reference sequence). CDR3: CASSPNWEGTEAFF. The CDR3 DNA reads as TGTGCCAGCAGCCCCAACTGGGAGGGGACTGAAGCTTTCTTT. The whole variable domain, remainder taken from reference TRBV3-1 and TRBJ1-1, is DTAVSQTPKYLVTQMGNDKSIKCEQNLGHDTMYWYKQDSKKFLKIMFSYNNKELIINETVPNRFSPKSPDKAHLNLHINSLELGDSAVYFCASSPNWEGTEAFFGQGTRLTVV.

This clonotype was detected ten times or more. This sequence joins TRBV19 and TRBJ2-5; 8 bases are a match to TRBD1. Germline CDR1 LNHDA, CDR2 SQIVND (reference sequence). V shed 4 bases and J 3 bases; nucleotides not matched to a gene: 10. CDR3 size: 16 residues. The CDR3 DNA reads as TGTGCCAGTAGTACTACCCGCGCAGGGGGCGAAGAGACCCAGTACTTC. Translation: CASSTTRAGGEETQYF.

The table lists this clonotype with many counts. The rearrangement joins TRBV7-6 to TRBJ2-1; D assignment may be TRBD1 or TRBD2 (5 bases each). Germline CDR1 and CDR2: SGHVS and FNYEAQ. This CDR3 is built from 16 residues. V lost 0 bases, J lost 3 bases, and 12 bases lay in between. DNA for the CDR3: TGTGCCAGCAGCTTAGCTGGGGGAGAGATCTACAATGAGCAGTTCTTC. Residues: CASSLAGGEIYNEQFF.

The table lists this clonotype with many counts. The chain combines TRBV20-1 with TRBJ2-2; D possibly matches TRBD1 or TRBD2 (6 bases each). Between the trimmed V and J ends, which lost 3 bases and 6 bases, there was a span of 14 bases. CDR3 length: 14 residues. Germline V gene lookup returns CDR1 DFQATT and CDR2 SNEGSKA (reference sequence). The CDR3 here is CSARAPGGPGELFF. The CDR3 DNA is TGCAGTGCTAGGGCTCCCGGGGGCCCCGGGGAGCTGTTTTTT.

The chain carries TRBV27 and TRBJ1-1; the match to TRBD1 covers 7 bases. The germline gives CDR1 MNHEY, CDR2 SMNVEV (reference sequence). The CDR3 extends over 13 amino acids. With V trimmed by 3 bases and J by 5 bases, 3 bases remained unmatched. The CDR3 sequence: CASSLNRGTEAFF. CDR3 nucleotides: TGTGCCAGCAGTTTGAACAGGGGAACTGAAGCTTTCTTT.

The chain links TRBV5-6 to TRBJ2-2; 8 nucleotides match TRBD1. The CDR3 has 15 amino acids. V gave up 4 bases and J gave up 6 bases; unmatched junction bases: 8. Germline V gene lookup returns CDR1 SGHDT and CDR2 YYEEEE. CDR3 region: CASSTRGLSAGELFF. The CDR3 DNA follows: TGTGCCAGCAGCACCAGGGGGCTTTCGGCCGGGGAGCTGTTTTTT.